The 23 T cell receptor beta chains below were found in one sample sequenced in a study of blood T cell repertoires in COVID-19. The assay was immunoSEQ multiplex PCR, and TCRdb's table has in-frame clones only and misses some. The sample gives about 67,000 clones, over 80% of which show up once; around 7.9% is in the top ten. Sequenced sample: peripheral blood. The receptor set was obtained from a man aged 50-60 years with active COVID-19.

This chain uses TRBV18 with TRBJ2-5; D uncertain. Germline CDR1 KGHSH, CDR2 LQKENI. V lost 6 bases to trimming and J lost 1 base, with 3 bases between them. The CDR3 is 11 amino acids. The CDR3: CASSAQETQYF. CDR3 coding DNA: TGTGCCAGCTCGGCCCAAGAGACCCAGTACTTC.

The chain recombines TRBV7-9 with TRBJ2-3; 8 bases are shared with TRBD2. Germline loops: CDR1 SEHNR, CDR2 FQNEAQ (reference sequence). Trimming at V came to 5 bases and at J to 1 base, leaving 14 bases not matched to a gene. This CDR3 contains 18 residues. The CDR3 DNA reads as TGTGCCAGCAGCCATCACGGAATTAGCGGGACCCGCACAGATACGCAGTATTTT. It yields the protein CASSHHGISGTRTDTQYF.

In the case of this clone: The sample holds other DNA sequences that translate to the same CDR3. The V call is TRBV4-3, the J call TRBJ2-1, with 7 bases lining up with TRBD2. Germline CDR1 reads LGHNA; CDR2 reads YSLEER. The length of the CDR3 is 15 residues. V was clipped by 3 bases and J by 1 base; unmatched bases: 3. The CDR3 nucleotides read TGCGCCAGCAGCCAGGGCGGGGGTTCCTACAATGAGCAGTTCTTC. Translation: CASSQGGGSYNEQFF.

The chain has TRBV24-1 and TRBJ2-1; D might be TRBD1 (6 bases). Germline V gene sequence: CDR1 KGHDR, CDR2 SFDVKD. V was clipped by 9 bases and J by 10 bases, with 15 bases between them. This CDR3 has 12 residues. CDR3 protein: CATLGQSGEQFF. Here the CDR3 DNA reads TGTGCCACCTTAGGACAGTCTGGAGAGCAGTTCTTC.

The chain uses TRBV5-1 and TRBJ2-1, with D possibly TRBD1 on 5 matching bases. Trimming left V 2 bases short and J 7 bases short, with 10 bases between. The CDR3 has 13 residues. Germline values: CDR1 SGHRS, CDR2 YFSETQ. Here the CDR3 reads CASSFSKGNEQFF. The DNA of the CDR3 is TGCGCCAGCAGCTTTAGTAAGGGGAATGAGCAGTTCTTC.

The chain links TRBV6-5 to TRBJ2-5, with 8 nucleotides matching TRBD2. V gave up 2 bases and J gave up 9 bases; unmatched junction bases: 8. CDR1 MNHEY and CDR2 SVGAGI come from the germline V gene. The CDR3 runs to 14 residues. Here the CDR3 DNA reads TGTGCCAGCAGTTACCTTGGAAGCGGGGGACCCCAGTACTTC. This codes for CASSYLGSGGPQYF.

The rearrangement joins TRBV11-2 to TRBJ1-2; 7 bases line up with TRBD1. The V and J ends lost 0 bases and 8 bases, in that order; junction bases with no gene match: 6. Germline V gene sequence: CDR1 SGHAT, CDR2 FQNNGV. The CDR3 consists of 14 residues. The CDR3: CASSLDPRGAGYTF. DNA of the CDR3: TGTGCCAGCAGCTTAGATCCCAGGGGGGCCGGCTACACCTTC.

The genes are TRBV16 and TRBJ2-3; maybe TRBD2 (5 bases). V was clipped by 4 bases and J by 3 bases, with 8 bases between them. This CDR3 has 13 amino acids. Germline CDR1 and CDR2: KGHSY and FQNENV. CDR3 sequence: CASSPGLTDTQYF. The CDR3 DNA reads TGTGCCAGCAGCCCCGGACTGACAGATACGCAGTATTTT.

The V call is TRBV19, the J call TRBJ2-7, with 15 nucleotides matching TRBD2. Germline V gives CDR1 LNHDA, CDR2 SQIVND (reference sequence). V gave up 4 bases and J gave up 0 bases; unmatched junction bases: 7. The CDR3 covers 18 residues. This CDR3 reads CASSTRTSGRGLSYEQYF. The CDR3 bases are TGTGCCAGTAGTACCCGGACTAGCGGGAGGGGCCTCTCCTACGAGCAGTACTTC. Filled out from reference TRBV19 and TRBJ2-7, the complete variable domain reads DGGITQSPKYLFRKEGQNVTLSCEQNLNHDAMYWYRQDPGQGLRLIYYSQIVNDFQKGDIAEGYSVSREKKESFPLTVTSAQKNPTAFYLCASSTRTSGRGLSYEQYFGPGTRLTVT.

About this clone: The junction shows a germline mismatch at one end, possibly a read error. J is TRBJ1-4 and V is TRBV7-7, with a weak D call TRBD1 (5 bases). The germline V gene has CDR1 SSHAT and CDR2 FNYEAQ (reference sequence). CDR3 length: 13 amino acids. The CDR3 loop reads CASSTRQNEKLFF. The DNA of the CDR3 is TGTGCTAGCAGCACAAGACAGAATGAAAAACTGTTTTTT.

The chain links TRBV11-3 to TRBJ2-3; the D is unclear. This CDR3 is 15 amino acids long. Germline lookup yields CDR1 SGHNT and CDR2 YENEEA. Trimming took 5 bases from V and 5 from J, leaving 17 bases between them. This chain's CDR3 is CASSHGITLGDTQYF. The DNA of the CDR3 is TGTGCCAGCAGCCACGGAATCACTCTAGGAGATACGCAGTATTTT.

V usage is TRBV2 and J usage is TRBJ1-5; 10 bases are shared with TRBD1. The germline V gene has CDR1 SNHLY and CDR2 FYNNEI. J gave up 4 bases and V 5 bases, and 11 bases lay outside the gene matches. CDR3 size: 17 residues. CDR3 nucleotides: TGTGCCAGCAGTTACCCAAAAGGGACAGGGGTTAATCAGCCCCAGCATTTT. Encoded protein: CASSYPKGTGVNQPQHF.

The gene calls are TRBV7-2 and TRBJ1-4; TRBD1 might be the D (5 bases). CDR3 length equals 12 residues. Per germline, CDR1 SGHTA and CDR2 FQGNSA. Trimming cost V 3 bases and J 8 bases, with 7 bases left between them. The CDR3 DNA reads as TGTGCCAGCAGCTTCTCAGGGGAAAAACTGTTTTTT. It codes for CASSFSGEKLFF.

This clone turned up a few times. V and J are TRBV7-2 and TRBJ2-7; D possibly corresponds to TRBD2 (5 bases). Trimming pared 3 bases from V and 0 bases from J, leaving 12 bases between. The CDR3 is 15 residues long. The germline V gene has CDR1 SGHTA and CDR2 FQGNSA. This CDR3 reads CASSLGTGTSYEQYF. For the CDR3, the DNA is TGTGCCAGCAGCTTGGGTACGGGAACCTCCTACGAGCAGTACTTC.

This chain uses TRBV5-1 with TRBJ1-1, with 8 bases fitting TRBD1. The CDR3 has 16 residues. CDR1 is SGHRS and CDR2 is YFSETQ in the germline V gene. V shed 0 bases, J shed 7 bases, and the junction held 11 bases outside the gene matches. CDR3 in amino acids: CASSLAGQGRTDEAFF. The CDR3 DNA sequence: TGCGCCAGCAGCTTGGCCGGACAGGGACGGACAGATGAAGCTTTCTTT.

The gene calls are TRBV2 and TRBJ1-2, with D unresolved. V lost 7 bases and J 0 bases, leaving 6 bases between the germline ends. CDR3 length: 12 amino acids. The germline V gene has CDR1 SNHLY and CDR2 FYNNEI. The CDR3 coding sequence is TGTGCCAGCATTGATACTAACTATGGCTACACCTTC. Amino acid sequence: CASIDTNYGYTF. The whole variable domain, remainder taken from reference TRBV2 and TRBJ1-2, is EPEVTQTPSHQVTQMGQEVILRCVPISNHLYFYWYRQILGQKVEFLVSFYNNEISEKSEIFDDQFSVERPDGSNFTLKIRSTKLEDSAMYFCASIDTNYGYTFGSGTRLTVV.

The genes are TRBV18 and TRBJ1-1, with 7 bases lining up with TRBD1. Germline V CDR1 and CDR2: KGHSH, LQKENI. This CDR3 comprises 15 residues. V was clipped by 6 bases and J by 6 bases; unmatched bases: 13. CDR3 DNA sequence: TGTGCCAGCTCCCTTGAGACAGGGCGACTTTCTGAAGCTTTCTTT. Its protein is CASSLETGRLSEAFF.

V usage is TRBV30 and J usage is TRBJ1-6; a possible D gene is TRBD1 (6 bases). Germline CDR1 is GTSNPN and CDR2 is SVGIG (reference sequence). Deletions cut 2 bases from V and 9 bases from J, with 17 bases between. This CDR3 has 15 amino acids. As DNA, the CDR3 is TGTGCCTGGAGTTCTGGCGGCAGGGGAACTTCACCCCTCCACTTT. Residues: CAWSSGGRGTSPLHF.

The genes are TRBV18 and TRBJ1-3; D uncertain. Germline lookup yields CDR1 KGHSH and CDR2 LQKENI. V lost 5 bases and J 0 bases, leaving 14 bases between the germline ends. The CDR3 contains 16 residues. The CDR3 reads CASSAVDMSSGNTIYF. The CDR3 nucleotides read TGTGCCAGCTCAGCGGTAGATATGAGCTCTGGAAACACCATATATTTT. The entire variable domain, with the rest obtained from reference TRBV18 and TRBJ1-3, is as follows: NAGVMQNPRHLVRRRGQEARLRCSPMKGHSHVYWYRQLPEEGLKFMVYLQKENIIDESGMPKERFSAEFPKEGPSILRIQQVVRGDSAAYFCASSAVDMSSGNTIYFGEGSWLTVV.

J is TRBJ1-4 and V is TRBV7-2, with a tentative D call TRBD1 (5 bases). The CDR3 is made up of 14 amino acids. Germline CDR1 is SGHTA and CDR2 is FQGNSA. V was clipped by 2 bases and J by 8 bases, with 12 bases between them. The CDR3, as DNA: TGTGCCAGCAGCTTATGGGGGGGTAACGAAAAACTGTTTTTT. Amino acid sequence: CASSLWGGNEKLFF.

The chain carries TRBV6-5 and TRBJ1-5, with D uncertain. V was trimmed by 6 bases and J by 0 bases, leaving 6 bases between them. The germline CDR1 and CDR2 sequences are MNHEY and SVGAGI. The CDR3 runs 13 residues. CDR3 bases: TGTGCCAGCAGCGACTATAGCAATCAGCCCCAGCATTTT. It encodes CASSDYSNQPQHF.

The chain is built from TRBV7-8 and TRBJ2-1, with 10 bases lining up with TRBD2. The CDR3 length is 17 residues. In germline, CDR1 is SGHVS, CDR2 FQNEAQ. V lost 5 bases to trimming and J lost 2 bases; unmatched junction nucleotides: 9. The CDR3, as DNA: TGTGCCAGCAGCCACCCCATAGCGGGGGGACCCTACAATGAGCAGTTCTTC. Protein sequence: CASSHPIAGGPYNEQFF.

In this sample, this clone turned up once. The V call is TRBV7-9, the J call TRBJ2-3; TRBD2 matches at 11 bases. The CDR3 runs to 18 residues. Germline trimming cut 3 bases from V and 1 base from J; bases unmatched to any gene: 9. Germline V CDR1 and CDR2: SEHNR, FQNEAQ (reference sequence). The CDR3, as DNA: TGTGCCAGCAGCTTGCTAGCGGGAGGCGTAATCCGCACAGATACGCAGTATTTT. Protein sequence: CASSLLAGGVIRTDTQYF.